Described below is a single TCR beta chain sequence and its context. Its antigen remains unknown. The CDR3 is 17 amino acids. J was trimmed by 4 bases and V by 0 bases; bases with no gene match: 8. Germline CDR1 is SGHDT and CDR2 is YYEEEE. The PCR contained 60 Vbeta and 13 Jbeta primers. Assay used: immunoSEQ multiplex PCR; TCRdb lists only in-frame clones, some missing. Of about 95,000 clones in the sample, less than 80% were seen once. The data derive from a study of cytomegalovirus exposure and HLA in healthy donors. Whole-study results and caveats: For most subjects, TCR beta sequences were reported to predict HLA-A and HLA-B alleles with accuracy. TCR beta chains associated with HLA were, in a later analysis, more clonally expanded than equally common others.

The chain joins TRBV5-6 to TRBJ2-3; 10 nucleotides line up with TRBD2. The clonotype was recovered from a middle-aged woman in good health and CMV-seropositive. The specimen sequenced was PBMCs. The CDR3 DNA follows: TGTGCCAGCAGCTTGGCCGCGGCTAGCGGGAGCCCAGATACGCAGTATTTT. This translates into CASSLAAASGSPDTQYF.